A selection of T cell receptor beta chains follows, all from one sample in a study of cytomegalovirus exposure and HLA in healthy donors. Profiled with immunoSEQ multiplex PCR; TCRdb holds only in-frame clones, not every one. Of roughly 100,000 clones in the sample, 75% to 85% were seen once. Sequenced: PBMCs. The receptors here all came from a man in his fifties in good health and CMV-seronegative. Both conserved end residues are part of each CDR3. The D gene is left open where the match is weak. Rows give clone size only sometimes, using once, few, many, or a class for an expanded clone.

>few|TRBV10-3|TRBD1|TRBJ1-5
TGTGCCATCAGTGAGTCGATTTTGTTCACAGGGGGTCAGCCCCAGCATTTT
CAISESILFTGGQPQHF
>NA|TRBV29-1|NA|TRBJ2-7
TGCAGCGTTCTGACTAGCTCCTACGAGCAGTACTTC
CSVLTSSYEQYF
>few|TRBV19|NA|TRBJ2-1
TGTGCCAGTAGTATCAGGCATTCCTACAATGAGCAGTTCTTC
CASSIRHSYNEQFF
>NA|TRBV7-2|TRBD1|TRBJ1-5
TGTGCCAGCAGCGTCCTAAGGGGGCGGTCCCAGCATTTT
CASSVLRGRSQHF
>NA|TRBV28|TRBD1|TRBJ1-2
TGTGCCAGCAGTTTACATACAGGGGGAGCGGTCTATGGCTACACCTTC
CASSLHTGGAVYGYTF
>NA|TRBV15|TRBD1|TRBJ1-2
TGTGCCACCAGCAGAGATAGGGACAGGGCGAAGAATGGCTACACCTTC
CATSRDRDRAKNGYTF
>NA|TRBV6-5|NA|TRBJ1-1
TGTGCCAGCAGTGGCCGTCGATATAACACTGAAGCTTTCTTT
CASSGRRYNTEAFF
>NA|TRBV2|NA|TRBJ2-7
TGTGCCAGCAGTTCCCCTGGAGATCACGTCTCCTACGAGCAGTACTTC
CASSSPGDHVSYEQYF
>NA|TRBV7-8|NA|TRBJ1-6
TGTGCCAGCAGCTTTCAGGGGTATAATAATTCACCCCTCCACTTT
CASSFQGYNNSPLHF
>NA|TRBV7-6|TRBD2|TRBJ2-5
TGTGCCAGCAGCCCCTGGGGGGGAGAGACCCAGTACTTC
CASSPWGGETQYF
>NA|TRBV19|TRBD1|TRBJ2-7
TGTGCCAGTAGGATAAACAGGGGCTACGAGCAGTACTTC
CASRINRGYEQYF
>once|TRBV2|NA|TRBJ2-4
TGTGCCAGCCGCGGAGTCACCTCCAAAAACATTCAGCACTTC
CASRGVTSKNIQHF
>NA|TRBV5-1|NA|TRBJ1-6
TGCGCCAGCAGCTTGGAACAGGGAAATTCACCCCTCCACTTT
CASSLEQGNSPLHF
>NA|TRBV30|TRBD1|TRBJ2-3
TGTGCCTGGGGGACAGACACAGATACGCAGTATTTT
CAWGTDTDTQYF